The rows below give T cell receptor beta chains drawn from one sample of a study of shared clonotypes between healthy human individuals. The method was immunoSEQ multiplex PCR; TCRdb's version includes in-frame clones alone and lacks a portion of them. The profile shows fewer than 850,000 clones, 90% of them singletons. The material sequenced was memory CD8+ T cells from PBMCs. Every receptor here comes from a man aged 18 to 29 in good health. Some clones in this sample may be carry-over from other donors' samples. The CDR3 runs from the conserved cysteine through the conserved F or W. Fields, in order: CDR3 protein, CDR3 DNA, clone size, V gene, D gene, J gene. D genes are given only for firm matches. Expanded clones are given a class, and other clones once, few, many or no size at all.

CSVEGQGPEAFF,TGCAGCGTTGAAGGACAGGGCCCTGAAGCTTTCTTT,NA,TRBV29-1,TRBD1,TRBJ1-1
CASRMAGGRYNEQFF,TGTGCCAGCAGAATGGCGGGAGGGCGTTACAATGAGCAGTTCTTC,few,TRBV7-2,TRBD2,TRBJ2-1
CASRDEIGNQPQHF,TGCGCCAGCAGGGACGAAATTGGCAATCAGCCCCAGCATTTT,NA,TRBV4-3,NA,TRBJ1-5
CASSASDASSYEQYF,TGTGCCAGCAGCGCTTCGGACGCGAGCTCCTACGAGCAGTACTTC,NA,TRBV9,NA,TRBJ2-7
CASSEWGDSYNEQFF,TGTGCCAGCAGTGAATGGGGGGATTCCTACAATGAGCAGTTCTTC,NA,TRBV25-1,NA,TRBJ2-1
CSVERSGGGTDTQYF,TGCAGCGTTGAACGTTCCGGGGGCGGCACAGATACGCAGTATTTT,NA,TRBV29-1,NA,TRBJ2-3
CSPTGVSSYNEQFF,TGCAGCCCAACTGGGGTAAGCTCCTACAATGAGCAGTTCTTC,once,TRBV29-1,NA,TRBJ2-1
CAISDPTSGRAKGAWETQYF,TGTGCCATCAGTGACCCGACTAGCGGGAGGGCCAAAGGTGCGTGGGAGACCCAGTACTTC,NA,TRBV10-3,TRBD2,TRBJ2-5
CASSIGGTLKSLNQPQHF,TGTGCCAGTAGTATAGGAGGGACCCTTAAGAGCCTCAATCAGCCCCAGCATTTT,NA,TRBV19,NA,TRBJ1-5
CASSRTSGLQSSYNEQFF,TGTGCCAGCAGCCGGACTAGCGGGTTACAAAGCTCCTACAATGAGCAGTTCTTC,NA,TRBV11-2,TRBD2,TRBJ2-1
CASSFGTGLGLNQPQHF,TGTGCCAGCAGTTTCGGGACAGGGTTGGGTCTCAATCAGCCCCAGCATTTT,NA,TRBV27,TRBD1,TRBJ1-5
CASSSGPRDIQYF,TGTGCCAGCAGCTCTGGCCCCCGGGACATTCAGTACTTC,once,TRBV7-8,NA,TRBJ2-4
CASSYSTQGEKLFF,TGTGCCAGCAGTTACTCGACGCAGGGAGAAAAACTGTTTTTT,NA,TRBV6-5,NA,TRBJ1-4
CASSLGGGTGELFF,TGTGCCAGCAGCTTAGGCGGGGGCACCGGGGAGCTGTTTTTT,NA,TRBV7-9,TRBD2,TRBJ2-2
CASSLGQGADEQYF,TGTGCCAGCAGCCTAGGACAGGGGGCAGACGAGCAGTACTTC,NA,TRBV7-8,TRBD1,TRBJ2-7
CASSGAAGTNTGELFF,TGTGCCAGCTCTGGAGCCGCGGGCACGAACACCGGGGAGCTGTTTTTT,NA,TRBV9,NA,TRBJ2-2
CATAVGLLGGGGYTF,TGTGCCACGGCCGTGGGATTACTTGGTGGGGGTGGCTACACCTTC,NA,TRBV19,NA,TRBJ1-2
CASSLDRDSSYEQYF,TGTGCCAGCAGCTTAGATCGGGACAGCTCCTACGAGCAGTACTTC,NA,TRBV11-2,TRBD1,TRBJ2-7
CASGPTRVSPEQFF,TGTGCCAGCGGACCGACTAGAGTATCCCCTGAGCAGTTCTTC,few,TRBV4-2,NA,TRBJ2-1
CASRPMGGVTEAFF,TGTGCCAGCAGGCCCATGGGGGGAGTCACTGAAGCTTTCTTT,NA,TRBV28,NA,TRBJ1-1
CASSFPRGGRVEQYF,TGTGCCAGCAGTTTTCCCCGGGGGGGGCGGGTCGAGCAGTACTTC,NA,TRBV28,TRBD2,TRBJ2-7
CANFRASASTDTQYF,TGTGCCAACTTCCGGGCCTCGGCAAGCACAGATACGCAGTATTTT,NA,TRBV2,NA,TRBJ2-3
CASRDRGWGEQYF,TGTGCCAGCAGGGACAGGGGGTGGGGCGAGCAGTACTTC,NA,TRBV6-1,TRBD1,TRBJ2-7
CAISERGTGSLNTEAFF,TGTGCCATCAGTGAAAGGGGGACAGGGTCCCTGAACACTGAAGCTTTCTTT,NA,TRBV10-3,TRBD1,TRBJ1-1
CASSRSANSYNEQFF,TGTGCCAGCAGCCGTAGCGCGAACTCCTACAATGAGCAGTTCTTC,NA,TRBV7-9,NA,TRBJ2-1
CASRGTADTDTQYF,TGCGCCAGCAGAGGGACAGCCGACACAGATACGCAGTATTTT,NA,TRBV4-1,TRBD1,TRBJ2-3
CASSTGAGTEAFF,TGTGCCAGCAGCACAGGGGCTGGAACTGAAGCTTTCTTT,NA,TRBV14,TRBD1,TRBJ1-1
CASSESPQGEQYF,TGTGCCAGCAGTGAATCTCCCCAGGGCGAGCAGTACTTC,NA,TRBV6-1,NA,TRBJ2-7
CASSPWTSPAGELFF,TGTGCCAGCAGCCCCTGGACTAGCCCCGCCGGGGAGCTGTTTTTT,NA,TRBV7-8,TRBD2,TRBJ2-2
CAISAGQGATYEQYF,TGTGCCATCAGTGCTGGTCAGGGGGCGACGTACGAGCAGTACTTC,NA,TRBV10-3,TRBD1,TRBJ2-7
CASSFDLAEQFF,TGTGCCAGCAGCTTTGACTTAGCTGAGCAGTTCTTC,NA,TRBV11-2,NA,TRBJ2-1
CASSLFRESDTQYF,TGCGCCAGCAGCTTATTTCGGGAATCAGATACGCAGTATTTT,NA,TRBV5-1,NA,TRBJ2-3
CASSVGTSILYEQYF,TGTGCCAGCAGCGTGGGGACTAGCATTCTGTACGAGCAGTACTTC,NA,TRBV9,TRBD2,TRBJ2-7
CASSYTSGAYEQYF,TGTGCCAGCTCATACACTAGCGGGGCCTACGAGCAGTACTTC,NA,TRBV19,TRBD2,TRBJ2-7
CASIGGQSTGELFF,TGTGCCAGCATCGGGGGGCAGAGCACCGGGGAGCTGTTTTTT,NA,TRBV6-6,NA,TRBJ2-2
CASRGGTASYEQYF,TGTGCCAGCAGAGGGGGGACTGCTTCCTACGAGCAGTACTTC,NA,TRBV6-1,NA,TRBJ2-7
CASSYGRASTDTQYF,TGTGCCAGCAGTTACGGCAGGGCTAGCACAGATACGCAGTATTTT,NA,TRBV6-5,NA,TRBJ2-3
CASSTKGGRKLFF,TGTGCCAGCAGCACCAAGGGAGGAAGAAAACTGTTTTTT,once,TRBV9,NA,TRBJ1-4
CASSQRASYEQYF,TGTGCCAGCAGCCAGAGGGCTTCCTACGAGCAGTACTTC,NA,TRBV6-1,NA,TRBJ2-7
CASSLGSFQPQHF,TGTGCCAGCAGTTTGGGAAGTTTTCAGCCCCAGCATTTT,once,TRBV28,NA,TRBJ1-5
CAGRPKLAGVGNEQFF,TGCGCCGGCAGACCTAAACTAGCGGGAGTGGGCAATGAGCAGTTCTTC,NA,TRBV5-1,TRBD2,TRBJ2-1
CAITNLPNTIGHDTDTQYF,TGTGCCATCACAAATTTGCCCAATACCATAGGACACGACACAGATACGCAGTATTTT,NA,TRBV10-3,NA,TRBJ2-3
CASSEPFVGAKNIQYF,TGTGCCAGCAGTGAACCATTTGTGGGAGCCAAAAACATTCAGTACTTC,NA,TRBV2,NA,TRBJ2-4